The 18 T cell receptor beta chains given below trace back to one sample, sequenced in a study of T cell responses to AZD1222 COVID-19 vaccine. Data came from immunoSEQ multiplex PCR; TCRdb stores just in-frame clones and leaves some out. The table includes roughly 150,000 clones, 80% to 90% detected once. The sample was peripheral blood, taken on day 0 of AZD1222 vaccination. The source is an adult in good health.

The V call is TRBV18, the J call TRBJ1-5, with D maybe TRBD1 (5 bases). The CDR3 covers 13 residues. Trimming took 2 bases from V and 6 from J, leaving 8 bases between them. The germline V gene encodes CDR1 KGHSH and CDR2 LQKENI. The CDR3 bases are TGTGCCAGCTCACCAGCGGGGGGTCAGCCCCAGCATTTT. The encoded protein is CASSPAGGQPQHF.

The gene calls are TRBV4-1 and TRBJ2-1; D not certain. Trimming shortened V by 0 bases and J by 0 bases, and 9 bases separated the two germline ends. CDR3 size: 16 residues. Germline V gene data show CDR1 as MGHRA and CDR2 as YSYEKL. CDR3 bases: TGCGCCAGCAGCCAAGAGGCGGATAGCTCCTACAATGAGCAGTTCTTC. Protein: CASSQEADSSYNEQFF.

This clone turned up a few times. V gene TRBV10-1 combines with J gene TRBJ2-1, with 7 bases aligning to TRBD1. V lost 6 bases to trimming and J lost 7 bases; unmatched junction nucleotides: 12. The CDR3 spans 15 residues. Germline V gene lookup returns CDR1 WNHNN and CDR2 SYGVQD (reference sequence). In DNA, the CDR3 is TGCGCCAGCAGCCGGGACAGCTCCACCGGGAATGAGCAGTTCTTC. Translated, it gives CASSRDSSTGNEQFF.

V and J are TRBV20-1 and TRBJ2-1; D is uncertain. The CDR3 covers 11 residues. V lost 0 bases and J 10 bases, leaving 7 bases between the germline ends. Germline CDR1 is DFQATT and CDR2 is SNEGSKA (reference sequence). The CDR3 DNA reads as TGCAGTGCTAGAGATTTCCAGGAGCAGTTCTTC. The encoded protein is CSARDFQEQFF.

V and J are TRBV6-4 and TRBJ2-5; 13 bases are shared with TRBD2. Germline values: CDR1 MRHNA, CDR2 SNTAGT. Trimming took 3 bases from V and 5 from J; bases not matched to a gene: 6. This CDR3 contains 16 residues. CDR3 sequence reads: CASSEWGLAGCETQYF. For the CDR3, the DNA is TGTGCCAGCAGTGAGTGGGGACTAGCGGGGTGTGAGACCCAGTACTTC.

The chain links TRBV6-5 to TRBJ2-7, with 9 bases fitting TRBD1. CDR3 length equals 12 residues. The V gene's germline CDR1 is MNHEY and CDR2 SVGAGI. V trimming: 5 bases; J trimming: 12 bases; junction bases outside the gene matches: 8. CDR3: CASSPGTGSPYF. The CDR3 region has the DNA TGTGCCAGCAGTCCCGGGACAGGGAGTCCGTACTTC.

The V call is TRBV28, the J call TRBJ2-7, with 7 bases aligning to TRBD2. The ends lost 5 bases at V and 5 bases at J; junction bases unmatched: 15. Germline V lookup: CDR1 MDHEN, CDR2 SYDVKM. This CDR3 comprises 16 residues. The CDR3 loop reads CASSPPTGAGFHEQYF. The CDR3, as DNA: TGTGCCAGCAGTCCCCCAACGGGAGCGGGGTTCCACGAGCAGTACTTC.

The gene calls are TRBV3-1 (or the pseudogene TRBV3-2) and TRBJ2-7, with 14 bases aligning to TRBD2. The CDR3 spans 17 residues. The V gene end was trimmed by 1 base and the J gene end by 6 bases; junction bases not matched to a gene: 8. Germline loops: CDR1 LGHDT, CDR2 YNNKEL (reference sequence). DNA for the CDR3: TGTGCCAGCAGCCAAGGGGGCGGGACTAGCGGGAGCGGCGAGCAGTACTTC. As protein: CASSQGGGTSGSGEQYF.

The rearrangement joins TRBV11-2 to TRBJ1-2; TRBD1 matches at 9 bases. The CDR3 has 15 amino acids. V shed 5 bases, J shed 8 bases, and the junction held 12 bases outside the gene matches. Germline CDR1 is SGHAT and CDR2 is FQNNGV. The CDR3 is CASSARTGATPGYTF. CDR3 nucleotides: TGTGCCAGCAGCGCCCGGACAGGGGCGACCCCCGGCTACACCTTC.

The chain uses TRBV9 and TRBJ2-1; 8 positions agree with TRBD1. V shed 0 bases, J shed 1 base, and the junction held 3 bases outside the gene matches. The CDR3 extends over 16 amino acids. Germline CDR1 is SGDLS and CDR2 is YYNGEE. The CDR3 DNA sequence: TGTGCCAGCAGCGTAGGTACAGGGGGGTCCTACAATGAGCAGTTCTTC. Amino acid sequence: CASSVGTGGSYNEQFF.

This clone came up once. The rearrangement uses TRBV5-1 and TRBJ1-1; D call uncertain. V was trimmed by 0 bases and J by 5 bases, leaving 8 bases between them. The CDR3 has 13 amino acids. In germline, CDR1 is SGHRS, CDR2 YFSETQ. The CDR3 coding sequence is TGCGCCAGCAGCTTGGCCGAGGTTACTGAAGCTTTCTTT. This translates into CASSLAEVTEAFF.

The chain couples TRBV11-3 to TRBJ2-5; a possible D gene is TRBD2 (5 bases). This CDR3 contains 13 residues. The V end was cut by 6 bases, the J end by 4 bases, with 12 bases between. CDR1 is SGHNT, CDR2 YENEEA, per germline. CDR3 region: CASRSAGSETQYF. In DNA form, the CDR3 reads TGTGCCAGCAGGAGCGCGGGTTCAGAGACCCAGTACTTC.

This chain links TRBV29-1 with TRBJ1-3; 7 bases fit TRBD1. Unmatched junction bases numbered 8, after V lost 6 bases and J lost 3 bases. Germline values: CDR1 SQVTM, CDR2 ANQGSEA. The CDR3 has 14 residues. The DNA for the CDR3 is TGCAGCGTCGGAAGGGACAGCAATGGAAACACCATATATTTT. It is translated as CSVGRDSNGNTIYF.

The chain carries TRBV2 and TRBJ2-7; 7 bases map to TRBD2. The germline CDR1 and CDR2 sequences are SNHLY and FYNNEI. J gave up 3 bases and V 8 bases, and 7 bases lay outside the gene matches. CDR3 size: 13 residues. CDR3 amino acids: CASRRDYNYEQYF. CDR3 coding DNA: TGTGCCAGCCGCCGGGACTATAACTACGAGCAGTACTTC.

The chain joins TRBV27 to TRBJ1-5; 9 nucleotides line up with TRBD1. This CDR3 is built from 14 residues. The trim removed 2 bases at V and 5 bases at J, leaving 1 base unmatched. The germline V gene encodes CDR1 MNHEY and CDR2 SMNVEV (reference sequence). DNA of the CDR3: TGTGCCAGCAGTTTACGGGACAGGGATCAGCCCCAGCATTTT. Protein: CASSLRDRDQPQHF.

A few counts support this clone. An end of the junction differs from the germline gene, which may be a read error. The rearrangement joins TRBV5-4 to TRBJ2-5; TRBD2 is a possible D gene (6 bases). Germline-derived CDR1 and CDR2 are SGHNT and YYREEE (reference sequence). The CDR3 has 14 residues. CDR3 nucleotide sequence: TGTGCCAGCAGTTTGGTTAGCGGTCAAGAGACCCAGTACTTC. Translation gives CASSLVSGQETQYF.

The V and J genes are TRBV5-1 and TRBJ1-1; D may be TRBD1 (5 bases). Looked up from germline, CDR1 is SGHRS and CDR2 is YFSETQ. Trimming shortened V by 0 bases and J by 5 bases, and 17 bases separated the two germline ends. The CDR3 has 16 amino acids. The CDR3 region has the DNA TGCGCCAGCAGCTTGGGCCCTCAGGGACGGGGAACTGAAGCTTTCTTT. Its protein is CASSLGPQGRGTEAFF.

This chain joins TRBV19 and TRBJ2-7; 9 bases agree with TRBD2. Germline CDR1 reads LNHDA; CDR2 reads SQIVND (reference sequence). The V segment lost 5 bases and the J segment 0 bases; nucleotides outside the gene matches: 2. CDR3 length equals 14 residues. CDR3: CASSGLALSYEQYF. The CDR3 DNA reads as TGTGCCAGTAGTGGACTAGCGCTCTCCTACGAGCAGTACTTC.